The TCR beta chain described here comes from a study of cytomegalovirus exposure and HLA in healthy donors. Study details: An analysis done earlier identified 117 million unique TCR beta sequences from about 180 million T cells. Findings of the study overall: Roughly even sequencing depth across donors was the assumption behind the presence/absence analyses.

This clone was observed a handful of times. Its antigen is still unknown. The donors gave bone marrow, and they were healthy. The PCR contained 60 Vbeta and 13 Jbeta primers. Profiling relied on immunoSEQ multiplex PCR, and the TCRdb table lists in-frame clones only, not all of them. In the table there are some 130,000 clones, around 9.7% of which are singletons. Germline-derived CDR1 and CDR2 are SGDLS and YYNGEE. CDR3 length: 15 residues. The J segment lost 0 bases and the V segment lost 3 bases, leaving 4 bases of the junction unmatched. The genes are TRBV9 and TRBJ1-1; 8 bases line up with TRBD1. This sequence originates from a man over 45 in good health and CMV-seronegative. The specimen sequenced was PBMCs. CDR3 sequence: CASSGNRGMNTEAFF. DNA for the CDR3: TGTGCCAGCAGCGGGAACAGGGGGATGAACACTGAAGCTTTCTTT.